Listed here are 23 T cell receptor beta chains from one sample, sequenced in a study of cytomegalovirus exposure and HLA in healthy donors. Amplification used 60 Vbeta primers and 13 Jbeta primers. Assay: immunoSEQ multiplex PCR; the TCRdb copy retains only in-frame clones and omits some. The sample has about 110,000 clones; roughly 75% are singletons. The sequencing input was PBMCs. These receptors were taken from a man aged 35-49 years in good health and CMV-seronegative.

Here the CDR3 DNA reads TGTGCCAGCAGCTTAGAGCCCGGGGAGCTGTTTTTT. It specifies CASSLEPGELFF. The chain recombines TRBV7-3 with TRBJ2-2; no firm D call. The V gene's germline CDR1 is SGHTA and CDR2 FQGTGA. CDR3 length equals 12 residues. V lost 2 bases to trimming and J lost 6 bases, with 4 bases between them.

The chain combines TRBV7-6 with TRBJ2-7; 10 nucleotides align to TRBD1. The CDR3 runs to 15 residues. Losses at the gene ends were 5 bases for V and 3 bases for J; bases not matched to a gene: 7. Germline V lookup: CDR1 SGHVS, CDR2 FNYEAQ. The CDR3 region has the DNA TGTGCCAGCAGCCTAGGACAGGGGGAGGGCTACGAGCAGTACTTC. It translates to CASSLGQGEGYEQYF.

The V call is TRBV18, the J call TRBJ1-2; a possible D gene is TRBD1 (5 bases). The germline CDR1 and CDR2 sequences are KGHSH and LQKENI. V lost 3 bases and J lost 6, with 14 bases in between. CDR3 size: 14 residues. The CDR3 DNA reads TGTGCCAGCTCACCGAAACTTGTAGGGGATGGCTACACCTTC. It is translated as CASSPKLVGDGYTF.

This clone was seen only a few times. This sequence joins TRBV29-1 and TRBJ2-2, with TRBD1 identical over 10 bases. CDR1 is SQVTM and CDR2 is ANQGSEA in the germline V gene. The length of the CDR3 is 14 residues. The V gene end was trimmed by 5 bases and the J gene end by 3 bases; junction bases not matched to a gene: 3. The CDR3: CSVRTGGDTGELFF. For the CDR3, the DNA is TGCAGCGTTCGGACAGGGGGGGACACCGGGGAGCTGTTTTTT.

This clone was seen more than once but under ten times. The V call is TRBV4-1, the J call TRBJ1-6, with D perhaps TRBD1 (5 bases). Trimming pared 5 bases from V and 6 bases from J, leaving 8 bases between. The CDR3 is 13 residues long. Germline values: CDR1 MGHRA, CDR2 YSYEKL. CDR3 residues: CASSKGANSPLHF. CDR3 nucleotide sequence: TGCGCCAGCAGCAAAGGGGCTAATTCACCCCTCCACTTT.

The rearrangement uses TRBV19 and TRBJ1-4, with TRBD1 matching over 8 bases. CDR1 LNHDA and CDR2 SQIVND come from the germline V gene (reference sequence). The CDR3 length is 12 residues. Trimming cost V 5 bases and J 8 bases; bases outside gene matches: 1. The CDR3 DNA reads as TGTGCCAGTAGTCGGACAGGGGAAAAACTGTTTTTT. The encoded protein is CASSRTGEKLFF. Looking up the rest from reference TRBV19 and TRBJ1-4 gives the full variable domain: DGGITQSPKYLFRKEGQNVTLSCEQNLNHDAMYWYRQDPGQGLRLIYYSQIVNDFQKGDIAEGYSVSREKKESFPLTVTSAQKNPTAFYLCASSRTGEKLFFGSGTQLSVL.

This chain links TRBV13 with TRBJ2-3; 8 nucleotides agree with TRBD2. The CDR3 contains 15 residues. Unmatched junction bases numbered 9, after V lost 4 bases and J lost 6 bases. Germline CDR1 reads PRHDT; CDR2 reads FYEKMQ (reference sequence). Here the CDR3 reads CASSSNGGVTDTQYF. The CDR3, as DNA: TGTGCCAGCAGCTCTAACGGGGGGGTAACGGATACGCAGTATTTT.

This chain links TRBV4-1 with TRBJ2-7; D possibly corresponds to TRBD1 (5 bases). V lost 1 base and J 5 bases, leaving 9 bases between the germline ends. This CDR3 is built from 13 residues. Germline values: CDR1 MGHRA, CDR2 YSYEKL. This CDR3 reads CASSQAQGDEQYF. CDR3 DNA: TGCGCCAGCAGCCAAGCCCAGGGCGACGAGCAGTACTTC.

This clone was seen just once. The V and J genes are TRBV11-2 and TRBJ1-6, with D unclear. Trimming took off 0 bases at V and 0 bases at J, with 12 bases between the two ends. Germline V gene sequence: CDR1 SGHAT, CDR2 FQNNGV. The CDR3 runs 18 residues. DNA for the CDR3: TGTGCCAGCAGCTTAGATAGCCGGAGGAGCTCCTATAATTCACCCCTCCACTTT. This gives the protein CASSLDSRRSSYNSPLHF.

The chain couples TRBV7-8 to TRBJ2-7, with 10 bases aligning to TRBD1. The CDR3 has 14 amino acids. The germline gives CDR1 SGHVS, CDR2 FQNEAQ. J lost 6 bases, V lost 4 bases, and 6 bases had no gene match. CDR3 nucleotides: TGTGCCAGCAGCTACCGGGACAGGGGAGTCGAGCAGTACTTC. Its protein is CASSYRDRGVEQYF.

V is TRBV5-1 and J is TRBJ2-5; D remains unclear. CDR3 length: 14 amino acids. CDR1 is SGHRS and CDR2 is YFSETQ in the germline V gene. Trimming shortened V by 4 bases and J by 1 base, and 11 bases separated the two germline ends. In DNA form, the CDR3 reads TGCGCCAGCAGCATACCCACTCCCCAAGAGACCCAGTACTTC. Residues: CASSIPTPQETQYF.

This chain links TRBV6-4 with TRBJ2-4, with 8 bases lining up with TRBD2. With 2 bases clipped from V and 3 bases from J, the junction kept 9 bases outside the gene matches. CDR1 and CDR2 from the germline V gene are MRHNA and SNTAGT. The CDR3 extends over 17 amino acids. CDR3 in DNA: TGTGCCAGCAGTGACGCGCGGCCCCGGGGGGGCAAAAACATTCAGTACTTC. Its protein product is CASSDARPRGGKNIQYF.

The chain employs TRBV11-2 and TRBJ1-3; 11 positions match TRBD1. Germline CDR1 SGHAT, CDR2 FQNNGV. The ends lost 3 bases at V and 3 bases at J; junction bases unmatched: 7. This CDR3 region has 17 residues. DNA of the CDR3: TGTGCCAGCAGCTTGAGGGACAGGGGGTTAGTTGGAAACACCATATATTTT. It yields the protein CASSLRDRGLVGNTIYF.

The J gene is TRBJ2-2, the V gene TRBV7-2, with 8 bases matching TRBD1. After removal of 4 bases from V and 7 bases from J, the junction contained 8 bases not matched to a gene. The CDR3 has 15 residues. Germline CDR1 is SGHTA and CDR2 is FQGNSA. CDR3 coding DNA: TGTGCCAGCAGCTCCAACAGGGGGGTCGGCGGGGAGCTGTTTTTT. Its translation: CASSSNRGVGGELFF.

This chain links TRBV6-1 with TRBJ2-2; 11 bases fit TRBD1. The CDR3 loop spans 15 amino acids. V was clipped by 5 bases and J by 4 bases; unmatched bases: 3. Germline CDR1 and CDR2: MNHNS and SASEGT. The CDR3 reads CASSRTGGFTGELFF. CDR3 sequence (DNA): TGTGCCAGCAGTAGGACAGGGGGCTTCACCGGGGAGCTGTTTTTT.

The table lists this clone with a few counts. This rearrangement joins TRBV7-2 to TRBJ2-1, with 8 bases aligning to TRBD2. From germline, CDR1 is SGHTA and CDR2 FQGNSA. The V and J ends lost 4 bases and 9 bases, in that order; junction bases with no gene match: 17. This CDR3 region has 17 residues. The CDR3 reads CASSSPPMVAGRVEQFF. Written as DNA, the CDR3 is TGTGCCAGCAGCTCGCCCCCTATGGTAGCGGGGAGGGTTGAGCAGTTCTTC. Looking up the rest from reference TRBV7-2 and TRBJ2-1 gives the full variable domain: GAGVSQSPSNKVTEKGKDVELRCDPISGHTALYWYRQSLGQGLEFLIYFQGNSAPDKSGLPSDRFSAERTGGSVSTLTIQRTQQEDSAVYLCASSSPPMVAGRVEQFFGPGTRLTVL.

CDR3 in amino acids: CASSLVGGPNTGELFF. CDR3 sequence (DNA): TGTGCCAGCAGCTTAGTCGGGGGGCCGAACACCGGGGAGCTGTTTTTT. V is TRBV7-8 and J is TRBJ2-2; perhaps TRBD2 as D (7 bases). Trimming left V 1 base short and J 0 bases short, with 9 bases between. Germline CDR1 SGHVS, CDR2 FQNEAQ. The CDR3 spans 16 residues.

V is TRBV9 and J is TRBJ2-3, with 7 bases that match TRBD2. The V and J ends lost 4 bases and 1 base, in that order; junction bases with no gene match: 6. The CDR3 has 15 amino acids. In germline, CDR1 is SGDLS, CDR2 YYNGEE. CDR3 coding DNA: TGTGCCAGCAGCCCCCCTGGGGGGGGCACAGATACGCAGTATTTT. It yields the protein CASSPPGGGTDTQYF.

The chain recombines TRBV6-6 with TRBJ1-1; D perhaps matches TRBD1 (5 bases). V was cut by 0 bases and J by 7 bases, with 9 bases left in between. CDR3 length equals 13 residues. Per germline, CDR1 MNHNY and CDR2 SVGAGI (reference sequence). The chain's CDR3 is CASSYSRQLEAFF. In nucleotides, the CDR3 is TGTGCCAGCAGTTACTCGAGACAGCTTGAAGCTTTCTTT.

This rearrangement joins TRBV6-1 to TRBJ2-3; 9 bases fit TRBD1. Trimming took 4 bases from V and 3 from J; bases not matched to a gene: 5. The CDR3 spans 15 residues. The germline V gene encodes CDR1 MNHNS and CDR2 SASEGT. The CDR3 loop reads CASSARTGETDTQYF. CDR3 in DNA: TGTGCCAGCAGTGCACGGACAGGGGAGACAGATACGCAGTATTTT.

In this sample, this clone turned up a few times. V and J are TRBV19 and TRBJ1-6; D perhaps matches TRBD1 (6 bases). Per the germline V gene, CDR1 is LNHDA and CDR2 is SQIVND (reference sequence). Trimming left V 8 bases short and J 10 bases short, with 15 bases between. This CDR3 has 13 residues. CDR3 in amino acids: CASAQGSASPLHF. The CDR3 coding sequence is TGTGCCAGTGCACAGGGTTCGGCGTCACCCCTCCACTTT.

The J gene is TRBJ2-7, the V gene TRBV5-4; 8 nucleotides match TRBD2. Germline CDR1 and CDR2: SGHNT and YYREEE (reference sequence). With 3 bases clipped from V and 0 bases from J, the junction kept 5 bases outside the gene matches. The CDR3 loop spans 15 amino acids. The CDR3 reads CASSSGREASYEQYF. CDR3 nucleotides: TGTGCCAGCAGCTCCGGGCGGGAGGCCTCCTACGAGCAGTACTTC.

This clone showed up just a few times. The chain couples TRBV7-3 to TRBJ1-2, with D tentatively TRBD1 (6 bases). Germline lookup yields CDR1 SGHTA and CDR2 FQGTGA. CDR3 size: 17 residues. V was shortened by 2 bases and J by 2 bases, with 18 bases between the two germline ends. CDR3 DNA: TGTGCCAGCAGCTTAGACGAGCTATCGGGACAAAACTATGGCTACACCTTC. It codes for CASSLDELSGQNYGYTF. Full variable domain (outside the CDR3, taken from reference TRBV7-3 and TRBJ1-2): GAGVSQTPSNKVTEKGKYVELRCDPISGHTALYWYRQSLGQGPEFLIYFQGTGAADDSGLPNDRFFAVRPEGSVSTLKIQRTERGDSAVYLCASSLDELSGQNYGYTFGSGTRLTVV.